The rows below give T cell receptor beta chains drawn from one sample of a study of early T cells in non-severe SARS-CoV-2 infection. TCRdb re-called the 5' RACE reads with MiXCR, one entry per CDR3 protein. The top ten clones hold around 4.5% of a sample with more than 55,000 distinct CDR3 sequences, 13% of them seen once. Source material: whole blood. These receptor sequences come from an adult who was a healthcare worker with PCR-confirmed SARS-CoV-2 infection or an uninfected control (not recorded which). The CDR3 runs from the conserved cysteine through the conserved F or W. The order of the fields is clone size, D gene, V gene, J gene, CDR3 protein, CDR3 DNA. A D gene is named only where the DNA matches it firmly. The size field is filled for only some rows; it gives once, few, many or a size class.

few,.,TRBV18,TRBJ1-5,CVSSHDRNQPQHF,TGTGTCAGCTCCCACGACCGCAATCAGCCCCAGCATTTT
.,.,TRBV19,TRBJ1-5,CASSGPQGGGNQPQHF,TGTGCCAGTAGTGGCCCACAGGGAGGGGGCAATCAGCCCCAGCATTTT
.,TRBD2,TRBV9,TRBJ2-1,CASSVKGSGGPNNEQFF,TGTGCCAGCAGCGTAAAGGGTAGCGGGGGGCCTAACAATGAGCAGTTCTTC
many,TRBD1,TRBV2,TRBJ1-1,CASRLGQETEAFF,TGTGCCAGCAGGCTCGGACAGGAGACTGAAGCTTTCTTT
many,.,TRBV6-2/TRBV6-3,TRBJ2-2,CASSTQGNTGELFF,TGTGCCAGCAGTACACAGGGGAACACCGGGGAGCTGTTTTTT
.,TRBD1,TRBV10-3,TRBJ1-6,CAISELGGQPLHF,TGTGCCATCAGTGAGTTAGGGGGCCAACCCCTCCACTTT
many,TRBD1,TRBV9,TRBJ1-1,CASSVGWQGDTEAFF,TGTGCCAGCAGCGTAGGTTGGCAGGGGGACACTGAAGCTTTCTTT
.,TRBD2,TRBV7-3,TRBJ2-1,CASSLTHPAGLNEQFF,TGTGCCAGCAGCCTGACTCATCCAGCGGGGTTGAATGAGCAGTTCTTC
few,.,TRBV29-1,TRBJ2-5,CSVARGYQETQYF,TGCAGCGTTGCTCGGGGGTACCAAGAGACCCAGTACTTC
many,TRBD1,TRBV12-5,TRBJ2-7,CASGPLDRDDYEQYF,TGTGCTAGTGGTCCGCTCGACAGGGATGACTACGAGCAGTACTTC
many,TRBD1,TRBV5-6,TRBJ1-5,CASSLLAGGMGQPQHF,TGTGCCAGCAGCCTGCTGGCAGGGGGTATGGGTCAGCCCCAGCATTTT
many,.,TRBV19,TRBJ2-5,CASSISHSQETQYF,TGTGCCAGTAGTATCTCACACTCACAAGAGACCCAGTACTTC
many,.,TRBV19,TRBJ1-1,CASSKRTENTEAFF,TGTGCCAGTAGCAAACGGACCGAGAACACTGAAGCTTTCTTT
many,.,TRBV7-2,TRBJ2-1,CASSTASAGWDEQFF,TGTGCCAGCAGTACGGCTAGCGCAGGATGGGATGAGCAGTTCTTC
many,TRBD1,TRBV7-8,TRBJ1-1,CASSLLEGQGQALF,TGTGCCAGCAGCTTACTCGAGGGACAGGGGCAAGCTCTCTTT
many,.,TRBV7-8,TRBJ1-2,CASSLNSNYGYTF,TGTGCCAGCAGCTTAAACTCTAACTATGGCTACACCTTC
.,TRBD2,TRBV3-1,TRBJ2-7,CASSVVTSGTYEQYF,TGTGCCAGCAGTGTAGTAACTAGCGGGACCTACGAGCAGTACTTC
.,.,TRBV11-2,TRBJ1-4,CASSSSGTNEKLFF,TGTGCCAGCAGCTCCAGTGGAACTAATGAAAAACTGTTTTTT
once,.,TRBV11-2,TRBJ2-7,CASSLVDRGQYF,TGTGCCAGCAGCTTAGTCGACAGAGGGCAGTACTTC